This TCR beta chain appears in the sequencing data of a study of blood T cell repertoires in COVID-19. Study information: From T cells, B-cell-depleted T cells, or PBMCs came the material, which was cDNA or gDNA.

This clone was counted a few times. The data were produced by immunoSEQ multiplex PCR, yet TCRdb's version contains in-frame clones alone and is incomplete. The data show about 270,000 clones, with 83% seen just once and roughly 10% held by the top ten. The sequenced material came from peripheral blood. This sequence was found in a woman aged 50 to 60 who had recovered from COVID-19.

Here the CDR3 DNA reads TGTGCCAGCAGCGACTCCTCCCTGGGTGGGCAGTACTTC. Its translation: CASSDSSLGGQYF. The chain carries TRBV7-2 and TRBJ2-7; D remains unclear. The V gene's germline CDR1 is SGHTA and CDR2 FQGNSA. The CDR3 totals 13 residues. V was clipped by 5 bases and J by 9 bases, with 17 bases between them. Looking up the rest from reference TRBV7-2 and TRBJ2-7 gives the full variable domain: GAGVSQSPSNKVTEKGKDVELRCDPISGHTALYWYRQSLGQGLEFLIYFQGNSAPDKSGLPSDRFSAERTGGSVSTLTIQRTQQEDSAVYLCASSDSSLGGQYFGPGTRLTVT.